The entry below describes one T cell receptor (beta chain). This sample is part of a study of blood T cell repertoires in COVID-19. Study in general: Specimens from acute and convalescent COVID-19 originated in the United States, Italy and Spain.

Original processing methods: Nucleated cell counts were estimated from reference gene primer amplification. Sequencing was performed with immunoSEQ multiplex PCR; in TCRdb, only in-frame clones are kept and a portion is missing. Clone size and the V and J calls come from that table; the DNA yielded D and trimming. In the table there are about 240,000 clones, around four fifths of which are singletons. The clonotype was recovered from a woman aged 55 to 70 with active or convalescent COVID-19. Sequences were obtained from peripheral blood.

The CDR3 loop reads CASSSMDRGYEQYF. For the CDR3, the DNA is TGTGCCAGCAGCTCAATGGACAGGGGCTACGAGCAGTACTTC. The chain combines TRBV11-2 with TRBJ2-7; 9 nucleotides align to TRBD1. From germline, CDR1 is SGHAT and CDR2 FQNNGV. The junction had 4 bases not matched to a gene; V was cut back by 4 bases and J by 3 bases. This CDR3 is 14 amino acids long. Full variable domain (missing parts from reference TRBV11-2 and TRBJ2-7): EAGVAQSPRYKIIEKRQSVAFWCNPISGHATLYWYQQILGQGPKLLIQFQNNGVVDDSQLPKDRFSAERLKGVDSTLKIQPAKLEDSAVYLCASSSMDRGYEQYFGPGTRLTVT.